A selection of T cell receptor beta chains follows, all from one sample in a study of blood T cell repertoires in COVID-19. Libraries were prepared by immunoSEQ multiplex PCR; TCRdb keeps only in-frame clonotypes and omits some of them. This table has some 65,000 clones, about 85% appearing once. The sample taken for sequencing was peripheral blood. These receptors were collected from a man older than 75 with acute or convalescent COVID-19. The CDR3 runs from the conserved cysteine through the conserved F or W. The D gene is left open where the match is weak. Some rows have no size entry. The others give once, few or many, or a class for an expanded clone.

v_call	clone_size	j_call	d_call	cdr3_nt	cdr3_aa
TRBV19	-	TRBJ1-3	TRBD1	TGTGCCAGTAACAGTTTCCTGGACAGGGCTGGAAACACCATATATTTT	CASNSFLDRAGNTIYF
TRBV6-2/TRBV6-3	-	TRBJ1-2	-	TGTGCCAGCAGTTATGTGGGCGGCTACACCTTC	CASSYVGGYTF
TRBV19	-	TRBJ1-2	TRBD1	TGTGCCAGTAGGACACAGGGGTATGGCTACACCTTC	CASRTQGYGYTF
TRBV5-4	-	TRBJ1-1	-	TGTGCCAGCAGCGAACAGGGTAAGGAATCTGAAGCTTTCTTT	CASSEQGKESEAFF
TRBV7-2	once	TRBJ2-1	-	TGTGCCAGCAGCCGGAGGCAAACAGCCCTGGACAATGAGCAGTTCTTC	CASSRRQTALDNEQFF
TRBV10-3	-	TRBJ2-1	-	TGTGCCATCAGCGCGGGCAATGAGCAGTTCTTC	CAISAGNEQFF
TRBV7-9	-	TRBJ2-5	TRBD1	TGTGCCAGCAGCCTAATTTGGACCCGGACAGGGGGGTTAGAGACCCAGTACTTC	CASSLIWTRTGGLETQYF
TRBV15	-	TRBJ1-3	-	TGTGCCACCAGCAGAGAAGGCAGGGGCGGAAACACCATATATTTT	CATSREGRGGNTIYF
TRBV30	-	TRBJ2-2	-	TGTGCCTGGAGAAGAGCGGTGAACACCGGGGAGCTGTTTTTT	CAWRRAVNTGELFF
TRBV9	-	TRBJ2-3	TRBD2	TGTGCCAGCAGCGCCCGGACTAGCGGGAGTTTGGGTACGCAGTATTTT	CASSARTSGSLGTQYF
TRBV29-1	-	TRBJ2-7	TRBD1	TGCAGCGTAACCGGGACAGGGAGCTCCTACGAGCAGTACTTC	CSVTGTGSSYEQYF
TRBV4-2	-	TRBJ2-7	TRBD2	TGTGCCAGCAGCCAAGGGACTAGCGGGAGCTCCTACGAGCAGTACTTC	CASSQGTSGSSYEQYF
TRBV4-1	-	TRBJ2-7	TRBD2	TGCGCCAGCAGTAAACTAGCGGGAGCCTACGAGCAGTACTTC	CASSKLAGAYEQYF
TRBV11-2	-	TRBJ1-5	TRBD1	TGTGCCAGCAGCTTGAGAGGGACAGGGACAGCCGATAGCAATCAGCCCCAGCATTTT	CASSLRGTGTADSNQPQHF
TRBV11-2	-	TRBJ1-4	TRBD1	TGTGCCAGCAGCTTATGGGGACAGGATGGTGAAAAACTGTTTTTT	CASSLWGQDGEKLFF
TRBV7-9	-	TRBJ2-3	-	TGTGCCAGCAGCCTTAGGGGTGGGAATAGCGGTGCTAGCACAGATACGCAGTATTTT	CASSLRGGNSGASTDTQYF
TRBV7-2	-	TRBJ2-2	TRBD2	TGTGCCAGCAGCTTAAGTAGCGGGAACGCCGGGGAGCTGTTTTTT	CASSLSSGNAGELFF
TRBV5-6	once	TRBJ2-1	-	TGTGCCAGCAGCAACTACGAAGCTCTAGTCCAGCAGTTCTTC	CASSNYEALVQQFF
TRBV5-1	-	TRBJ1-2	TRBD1	TGCGCCAGCGCTCCTTTGACAGGGGCCGACTATGGCTACACCTTC	CASAPLTGADYGYTF
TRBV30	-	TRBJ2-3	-	TGTGCCTGGAGTACCAGCGGGTTGTCAGATACGCAGTATTTT	CAWSTSGLSDTQYF
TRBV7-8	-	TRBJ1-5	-	TGTGCCAGCAGCTCTTACAGGTACGGCAATCAGCCCCAGCATTTT	CASSSYRYGNQPQHF
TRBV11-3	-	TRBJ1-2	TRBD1	TGTGCCAGCGGGACAGGGGACGACTATGGCTACACCTTC	CASGTGDDYGYTF
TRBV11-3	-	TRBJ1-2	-	TGTGCCAGCAGCCTAGGACACACCTATGGCTACACCTTC	CASSLGHTYGYTF
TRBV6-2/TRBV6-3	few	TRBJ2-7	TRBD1	TGTGCCAGCAGTTCCCTAGGGACAGCCTTCGAGCAGTACTTC	CASSSLGTAFEQYF
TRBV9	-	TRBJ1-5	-	TGTGCCAGCAGCGGCGGATTCAATCAGCCCCAGCATTTT	CASSGGFNQPQHF
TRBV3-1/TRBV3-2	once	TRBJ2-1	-	TGTGCCAGCAGCCCCCGGAGAGAGCGTCCCTACAATGAGCAGTTCTTC	CASSPRRERPYNEQFF
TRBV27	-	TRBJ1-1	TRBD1	TGTGCCAGCAGTGGGACAGGGGTTGGTTCCACTGAAGCTTTCTTT	CASSGTGVGSTEAFF
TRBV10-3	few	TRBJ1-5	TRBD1	TGTGCCATCAGTAACAGGGGAGACGGTCAGCCCCAGCATTTT	CAISNRGDGQPQHF
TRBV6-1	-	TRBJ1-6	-	TGTGCCAGCAGTGCCCCAATCAGGTGGGGAGATTCACCCCTCCACTTT	CASSAPIRWGDSPLHF
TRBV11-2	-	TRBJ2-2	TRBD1	TGTGCCAGCAGTCCTCGGACAGGGGCGAACACCGGGGAGCTGTTTTTT	CASSPRTGANTGELFF
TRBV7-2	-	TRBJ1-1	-	TGTGCCAGCAGCGCTTATAACTCTGAAGCTTTCTTT	CASSAYNSEAFF
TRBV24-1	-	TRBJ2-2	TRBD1	TGTGCCACCAGTGCTACCGGGACAGGGAACACCGGGGAGCTGTTTTTT	CATSATGTGNTGELFF
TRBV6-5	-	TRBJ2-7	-	TGTGCCAGCGCTCGGGGGACCGGCTACGAGCAGTACTTC	CASARGTGYEQYF
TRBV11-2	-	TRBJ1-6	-	TGTGCCAGCGGACAGAGCTCCTATAATTCACCCCTCCACTTT	CASGQSSYNSPLHF
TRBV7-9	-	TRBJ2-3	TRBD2	TGTGCCAGCAGCAAGGGACTAGCGGTCACAGATACGCAGTATTTT	CASSKGLAVTDTQYF
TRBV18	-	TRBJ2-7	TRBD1	TGTGCCAGCTCAACCGGGACAGCCTACGAGCAGTACTTC	CASSTGTAYEQYF
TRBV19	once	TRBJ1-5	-	TGTGCCAGTACGAATCAATACTATCAGCCCCAGCATTTT	CASTNQYYQPQHF
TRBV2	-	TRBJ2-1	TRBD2	TGTGCCAGCATACAGCATAGCGGGAGGGGGAATGAGCAGTTCTTC	CASIQHSGRGNEQFF
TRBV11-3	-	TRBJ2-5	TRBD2	TGTGCCAGCAGCGCAACCGGGACTAGCGGCCAAGAGACCCAGTACTTC	CASSATGTSGQETQYF
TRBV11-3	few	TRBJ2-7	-	TGTGCCAGCAGCGAGAGCTCCTACGAGCAGTACTTC	CASSESSYEQYF
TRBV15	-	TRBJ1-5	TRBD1	TGTGCCACCAGCAGAATCGACAGGGACCGGCAGCCCCAGCATTTT	CATSRIDRDRQPQHF
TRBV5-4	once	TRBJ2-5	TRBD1	TGTGCCAGCAGCCTGGACAGGGGGCTTGAGACCCAGTACTTC	CASSLDRGLETQYF
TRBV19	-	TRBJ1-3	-	TGTGCCAGTAGTACCCTATTCAGGGCCAGCGGAAACACCATATATTTT	CASSTLFRASGNTIYF
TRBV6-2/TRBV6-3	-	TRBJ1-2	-	TGTGCCAGCAGTTACCCACAGGGCCATGGCTACACCTTC	CASSYPQGHGYTF